Given below is one TCR beta chain in context. Antigen specificity is unknown. At one boundary the junction diverges from the germline segment, which might be a read error. The CDR3 is 16 amino acids. The germline gives CDR1 SGHRS, CDR2 YFSETQ. This entry is derived from a study of blood T cells in healthy people across ages. Study-wide results and limits: Naive CD4+ cells and diversity were both higher in long-lived donors than in aged donors.

Extraction of total RNA produced a minimum of 6 micrograms from each sample. A J-beta primer mix and a sample-barcoded 5' primer were used in a second PCR of roughly 7 to 12 cycles. Researchers report that a template-switch adaptor with 12 random nucleotides tagged each cDNA molecule. CDR3-containing paired-end reads numbering at least 2.5 million came from each sample. TCRdb re-analysed the 5' RACE reads in MiXCR, keeping a single row per CDR3 protein. The repertoire holds roughly 640,000 distinct CDR3 sequences, about 30% seen once, with around a sixth in the top ten. Specimen: blood. The TCR sequence derives from a woman of 80 years or more in good health. This chain connects TRBV5-1 to TRBJ2-5; 8 positions match TRBD1. DNA for the CDR3: TGCGCCGGCAGCTCACGTCAGGGGGCCCTCGGCGATGAGCAGTACTTC. Its translation: CAGSSRQGALGDEQYF.